The entry below gives a single T cell receptor (beta chain) sequence along with its context. This sample is part of a study of blood T cell repertoires in COVID-19. Study-level background: Spain, Italy and the United States supplied samples that represented acute and convalescent COVID-19. T cells, B-cell-depleted T cells, or PBMCs supplied cDNA or gDNA.

Enrollment of patients from Seattle took place during active infection, with longitudinal follow-up. The trim removed 4 bases at V and 10 bases at J, leaving 15 bases unmatched. Germline lookup yields CDR1 SGDLS and CDR2 YYNGEE. The CDR3 has 16 residues. In the original processing: Quantification of nucleated cells was approximated via reference gene primer amplification. Some clones are missing from TCRdb's copy, which holds only in-frame ones; the method was immunoSEQ multiplex PCR. V and J calls and clone size are as listed in that table; D and trimming were resolved from the DNA. The sample shows about 300,000 clones, roughly 89% of them seen only once.

Sample: peripheral blood. The receptor was derived from a woman younger than 45 with COVID-19, enrolled during active disease. The chain links TRBV9 to TRBJ2-1; 9 bases agree with TRBD1. The DNA of the CDR3 is TGTGCCAGCAGCACTCGGACAGGGGCGGTTGATAACGAGCAGTTCTTC. Its translation: CASSTRTGAVDNEQFF.